This T cell receptor (beta chain) was found in a study of shared clonotypes between healthy human individuals. Sorted subsets were amplified in replicate PCRs using 200 ng DNA, 32,000 or so T cell genomes. Only in-frame clones appear in the TCRdb table, and some are missing; sequencing was by immunoSEQ multiplex PCR. Among about 380,000 clones listed, approximately 97% were seen once. This CDR3 spans 14 amino acids. Trimming removed 5 bases from V and 2 bases from J; junction bases left unmatched: 6. CDR1 is LNHDA, CDR2 SQIVND, per germline (reference sequence). On this clone itself: The antigen is unknown.

General study results and limits: Large depth notwithstanding, sorted-subset sequencing proved incomplete by rarefaction. Clonotype sharing among donors was thought likely to change with sequencing depth. Generation probabilities of non-shared clonotypes were lower (relative to those shared by all four donors).

What was sequenced was memory CD8+ T cells sorted from blood. Subset meaning: CD45RO+ cells pooled with CCR7-negative TemRA cells. The rearrangement links TRBV19 to TRBJ2-7; 7 bases map to TRBD1. The clonotype originates from a man aged 25 to 40 in good health. DNA of the CDR3: TGTGCCAGTAGTGCTGCAGGGGGAACCTACGAGCAGTACTTC. Its translation is CASSAAGGTYEQYF.